This T cell receptor beta chain was observed in a study of blood T cells in healthy people across ages. Findings and limits, study-wide: TCR beta diversity, measured per million T cells, fell in a roughly linear way with age.

The CDR3 consists of 13 residues. Trimming took 6 bases from V and 5 from J, leaving 11 bases between them. This clonotype has only one observation. What it binds is unknown. Next came a second PCR, run for about 7 to 12 cycles, which used a sample-barcoded 5' primer along with a J-beta primer mix. Using its own MiXCR run on the 5' RACE reads, TCRdb lists one record per CDR3 protein. The sample has some 370,000 distinct CDR3 sequences; about 55% are singletons. The chain is built from TRBV12-3 or TRBV12-4 and TRBJ1-5, with no clear D. The sequence was collected from a man in his sixties in good health. Source material: blood. The CDR3: CASRVSTYQPQHF. The CDR3, as DNA: TGTGCCAGCAGGGTGTCGACCTATCAGCCCCAGCATTTT.